These T cell receptor beta chains were read from a single sample in a study of control samples from healthy donors and cancer patients. Data came from immunoSEQ multiplex PCR; TCRdb stores just in-frame clones and leaves some out. The sample records about 160,000 clones, 80% to 95% being singletons. Material: blood. The source of these receptors is a young man in good health. Both conserved end residues are part of each CDR3. Each record gives: clone size, V gene, D gene, J gene, CDR3 DNA, CDR3 protein. A D gene is named only where the DNA matches it firmly. Clone size, where shown, is once, few, many, or a class for clones that have expanded.

.	TRBV2	.	TRBJ1-1	TGTGCCAGCAGAGAGCTACAGGTGAACACTGAAGCTTTCTTT	CASRELQVNTEAFF
.	TRBV29-1	.	TRBJ2-1	TGCAGCGTTTTGGGAGCGTACGGTTACAATGAGCAGTTCTTC	CSVLGAYGYNEQFF
few	TRBV9	.	TRBJ1-4	TGTGCCAGCAGCGACGGGGATTCTGATGAAAAACTGTTTTTT	CASSDGDSDEKLFF
.	TRBV5-1	.	TRBJ1-3	TGCGCCAGCAGCTTGACGGCAGCCTATGGAAACACCATATATTTT	CASSLTAAYGNTIYF
.	TRBV28	.	TRBJ1-3	TGTGCCAGCAGTTTTGGGGCAATCTCTGGAAACACCATATATTTT	CASSFGAISGNTIYF
.	TRBV9	.	TRBJ2-7	TGTGCCAGCAGCGTAGAGAACAACTACGAGCAGTACTTC	CASSVENNYEQYF
.	TRBV6-6	TRBD1	TRBJ2-7	TGTGCCAGCAGTTACCCGGGACAGGGGAAGGACGAGCAGTACTTC	CASSYPGQGKDEQYF
.	TRBV12-3/TRBV12-4	.	TRBJ1-1	TGTGCCAGCAGTTTTTTGGCTTCTGAAGCTTTCTTT	CASSFLASEAFF
.	TRBV9	TRBD2	TRBJ2-1	TGTGCCAGCAGCGTCGGCGGGAGGGTTCATGAGCAGTTCTTC	CASSVGGRVHEQFF
once	TRBV19	TRBD2	TRBJ2-1	TGTGCCAGTAGTATACTAGCGGGAGTTGTTGTTGAGCAGTTCTTC	CASSILAGVVVEQFF
.	TRBV9	.	TRBJ2-6	TGTGCCAGCAGCGTGAATGGGGCTGGGGCCAACGTCCTGACTTTC	CASSVNGAGANVLTF
.	TRBV5-8	.	TRBJ1-2	TGTGCCAGCAGCTATGGCTACACCTTC	CASSYGYTF
.	TRBV30	.	TRBJ2-6	TGTGCCTCTTCGACGGGCGGGGCCAACGTCCTGACTTTC	CASSTGGANVLTF
.	TRBV14	.	TRBJ2-7	TGTGCCAGCAGCCAAGATGGGGGAATCTACGAGCAGTACTTC	CASSQDGGIYEQYF
.	TRBV18	TRBD1	TRBJ1-5	TGTGCCAGCTCACTAAGGACAGGGCCGGATAGCAATCAGCCCCAGCATTTT	CASSLRTGPDSNQPQHF
.	TRBV6-1	TRBD1	TRBJ2-7	TGTGCCAGCAGTGAGCCGGCAGGGACAGGGGGCGATTACGAGCAGTACTTC	CASSEPAGTGGDYEQYF
.	TRBV2	.	TRBJ1-6	TGTGCCAGCAGTGAAGACCGGACTGATGGTTCACCCCTCCACTTT	CASSEDRTDGSPLHF
once	TRBV19	.	TRBJ2-3	TGTGCCAGTAGTCCCGGACGAGGAGCAGATACGCAGTATTTT	CASSPGRGADTQYF
.	TRBV6-2/TRBV6-3	TRBD2	TRBJ2-2	TGTGCCAGCAGTTACCCCAGGACTAGCCAGGACACCGGGGAGCTGTTTTTT	CASSYPRTSQDTGELFF
.	TRBV7-8	TRBD1	TRBJ1-2	TGTGCCAGCAGCCCCGGGGGACAGGGGGCTTTCGTGAGGGGCTACACCTTC	CASSPGGQGAFVRGYTF
.	TRBV24-1	TRBD2	TRBJ2-2	TGTGCCACCAGAGGACTAGCGGGCAACACCGGGGAGCTGTTTTTT	CATRGLAGNTGELFF
.	TRBV30	TRBD2	TRBJ2-2	TGTGCCTGGAGTCAGGTTTGGGAGGCGGGAGGCCGAGGCGGGGAGCTGTTTTTT	CAWSQVWEAGGRGGELFF
.	TRBV7-8	.	TRBJ1-5	TGTGCCAGCAGCGTGCACAGAGATAGCAATCAGCCCCAGCATTTT	CASSVHRDSNQPQHF
few	TRBV19	.	TRBJ1-2	TGTGCCAGTCGGGACAAAAACCACTATGGCTACACCTTC	CASRDKNHYGYTF
.	TRBV28	.	TRBJ2-7	TGTGCCAGCAGTTCCCTCAGGAGACCCTACGAGCAGTACTTC	CASSSLRRPYEQYF
.	TRBV27	.	TRBJ2-7	TGTGCCAGCAGTTTGAAGGGTTCGTCCACCTACGAGCAGTACTTC	CASSLKGSSTYEQYF
once	TRBV9	.	TRBJ1-2	TGTGCCAGCAGCCCCCCCCGATGGGGACGGGAGGGTCCGTATGGCTACACCTTC	CASSPPRWGREGPYGYTF
.	TRBV19	TRBD2	TRBJ2-3	TGTGCCAGTAGTAGGGGACTAGCGGGACCCCAAGGGAATACGCAGTATTTT	CASSRGLAGPQGNTQYF
.	TRBV19	TRBD1	TRBJ1-6	TGTGCCAGTAGTTGGGACAGAAATTCACCCCTCCACTTT	CASSWDRNSPLHF
.	TRBV29-1	.	TRBJ2-3	TGCAGCGTTAGGGGTCCTTTTAGCACAGATACGCAGTATTTT	CSVRGPFSTDTQYF
.	TRBV28	TRBD2	TRBJ2-7	TGTGCCAGCAGTTTAGCTAGCGGGCAGTACTTC	CASSLASGQYF
.	TRBV30	.	TRBJ1-3	TGTGCCTGGAGTCTAACCCGGGAAGGAAACACCATATATTTT	CAWSLTREGNTIYF
.	TRBV25-1	TRBD2	TRBJ2-1	TGTGCCAGCAGTGAATTGCGGGAGGGCCTCGGTGAGCAGTTCTTC	CASSELREGLGEQFF
.	TRBV15	TRBD1	TRBJ2-7	TGTGCCACCAGCAGGCAGGGGGCCTACGAGCAGTACTTC	CATSRQGAYEQYF
.	TRBV5-6	.	TRBJ1-1	TGTGCCAGCAGCCTTAGAGGGTTGGTGGAAGCTTTCTTT	CASSLRGLVEAFF
.	TRBV13	TRBD1	TRBJ1-6	TGTGCCAGCAGCTTACAGGGGGCCCTCAGGAATTCACCCCTCCACTTT	CASSLQGALRNSPLHF
.	TRBV27	TRBD2	TRBJ2-7	TGTGCCAGCAGTTTAGATCAGCGGGAGAGCTTCTACGAGCAGTACTTC	CASSLDQRESFYEQYF
.	TRBV7-2	TRBD1	TRBJ2-7	TGTGCCAGCAGCCCTGACAGGGGTGGACCCTACGAGCAGTACTTC	CASSPDRGGPYEQYF